Presented here are 7 T cell receptor beta chains from one specimen sequenced in a study of beta chain features in type 1 diabetes. Every isolated RNA sample was fully reverse transcribed, so sequencing captured expressed TCRB transcripts. TCRdb's copy holds only in-frame clones and misses some; the assay was immunoSEQ multiplex PCR. This sample carries approximately 150,000 clones, about 13% of them seen once, and the ten largest clones take roughly 1.4%. Study observations and caveats: All four CD4+ subsets from Type 1 diabetes patients carried moderately but significantly shorter TCRB CDR3s.

The antigens these receptors bind are not known. The sample taken for sequencing was central memory CD4+ T cells from blood. These receptors all stem from a man aged 18-30 years with type 1 diabetes.

This chain uses TRBV19 with TRBJ2-3; D not resolved. The CDR3 sequence is 12 residues long. Looked up from germline, CDR1 is LNHDA and CDR2 is SQIVND (reference sequence). V was clipped by 4 bases and J by 2 bases, with 4 bases between them. The CDR3 loop is CASSTSTDTQYF. The DNA for the CDR3 is TGTGCCAGTAGTACCTCCACAGATACGCAGTATTTT. The variable domain in full, with the rest retrieved from reference TRBV19 and TRBJ2-3, is DGGITQSPKYLFRKEGQNVTLSCEQNLNHDAMYWYRQDPGQGLRLIYYSQIVNDFQKGDIAEGYSVSREKKESFPLTVTSAQKNPTAFYLCASSTSTDTQYFGPGTRLTVL.

The V call is TRBV19, the J call TRBJ1-2, with D possibly matching TRBD1 (5 bases). There are 14 residues in the CDR3. V dropped 3 bases and J dropped 2 bases, with 10 bases sitting between them. Germline values: CDR1 LNHDA, CDR2 SQIVND (reference sequence). The CDR3: CASSMTRGNYGYTF. As DNA, the CDR3 is TGTGCCAGTAGTATGACTAGGGGAAACTATGGCTACACCTTC.

This clone was counted once. J is TRBJ2-5 and V is TRBV2; 7 nucleotides match TRBD2. Germline V CDR1 and CDR2: SNHLY, FYNNEI. The CDR3 is 15 amino acids. J lost 0 bases, V lost 8 bases, and 9 bases had no gene match. For the CDR3, the DNA is TGTGCCAGCTCCGAAGGCGGGGGTTACCAAGAGACCCAGTACTTC. This codes for CASSEGGGYQETQYF.

This clone was observed a few times. The chain employs TRBV18 and TRBJ2-3; a weak D match, TRBD2 (6 bases). Germline V gene lookup returns CDR1 KGHSH and CDR2 LQKENI. Trimming removed 3 bases at V and 2 bases at J, with 21 bases between. The CDR3 has 18 residues. The CDR3 is CASSPPRTINGNTDTQYF. CDR3 nucleotide sequence: TGTGCCAGCTCACCTCCGAGGACTATAAACGGGAACACAGATACGCAGTATTTT.

This clone turned up a few times. The rearrangement links TRBV14 to TRBJ2-5; D not certain. V gave up 1 base and J gave up 5 bases, with 14 bases separating them. The germline V gene has CDR1 SGHDN and CDR2 FVKESK. The CDR3 runs to 15 residues. CDR3 residues: CASSQGSWTRETQYF. The CDR3 coding sequence is TGTGCCAGCAGCCAAGGGTCGTGGACGCGGGAGACCCAGTACTTC. The full variable domain, with the rest looked up from reference TRBV14 and TRBJ2-5, is EAGVTQFPSHSVIEKGQTVTLRCDPISGHDNLYWYRRVMGKEIKFLLHFVKESKQDESGMPNNRFLAERTGGTYSTLKVQPAELEDSGVYFCASSQGSWTRETQYFGPGTRLLVL.

The genes are TRBV6-6 and TRBJ2-1; D is perhaps TRBD2 (5 bases). Germline CDR1 reads MNHNY; CDR2 reads SVGAGI (reference sequence). The CDR3 totals 15 residues. Trimming cost V 2 bases and J 9 bases, with 17 bases left between them. The CDR3 region is CASSYPQRSGSEQFF. As DNA, the CDR3 is TGTGCCAGCAGTTACCCCCAGAGATCGGGGAGTGAGCAGTTCTTC.

In this sample, this clone turned up a few times. The chain has TRBV15 and TRBJ2-5; 7 bases fit TRBD2. Germline CDR1 is LNHNV and CDR2 is YYDKDF (reference sequence). J lost 3 bases, V lost 5 bases, and 6 bases had no gene match. There are 14 residues in the CDR3. The CDR3: CATSGGERKETQYF. CDR3 sequence (DNA): TGTGCCACCAGCGGGGGGGAACGGAAAGAGACCCAGTACTTC.